This TCR beta chain stems from a study of cytomegalovirus exposure and HLA in healthy donors. Study details: Among the 300 to 500 donors who were genotyped, about 80% fell in the genetic ancestry cluster that is associated with self-reported Caucasian donors. Points from the study as a whole: The study listed approximately 170 cytomegalovirus-associated TCR beta chains. HLA restriction was apparent for most CMV-associated TCR beta chains in a later analysis.

The CDR3 loop spans 14 amino acids. CDR1 and CDR2 (germline): SGHKS, YYEKEE (reference sequence). Deletions cut 0 bases from V and 8 bases from J, with 14 bases between. 13 Jbeta primers and 60 Vbeta primers were used for the PCR. The data were produced by immunoSEQ multiplex PCR, yet TCRdb's version contains in-frame clones alone and is incomplete. The top ten clones hold approximately 1.5% of a sample with fewer than 200,000 clones, 82% of them seen once. The count of this clone is one. Antigen unknown. The TCR sequence derives from a male donor in good health and CMV-seronegative. The sequencing input was PBMCs. V gene TRBV5-5 combines with J gene TRBJ1-1, with D perhaps matching TRBD1 (6 bases). CDR3 residues: CASSLAGTPKEAFF. The DNA of the CDR3 is TGTGCCAGCAGCTTGGCCGGGACACCTAAAGAAGCTTTCTTT. Based on the CDR3 plus reference TRBV5-5 and TRBJ1-1, the full variable domain is DAGVTQSPTHLIKTRGQQVTLRCSPISGHKSVSWYQQVLGQGPQFIFQYYEKEERGRGNFPDRFSARQFPNYSSELNVNALLLGDSALYLCASSLAGTPKEAFFGQGTRLTVV.